This passage covers 10 T cell receptor beta chains from one sample sequenced in a study of cytomegalovirus exposure and HLA in healthy donors (dated by TCRdb to about 2017). The method was the immunoSEQ multiplex PCR assay. A mixture of 60 forward primers for TCR Vbeta segments and 13 reverse primers for TCR Jbeta segments was used in the multiplex PCR. Sourced from immuneACCESS, this table was stored by TCRdb with only in-frame sequences that have V and J called. A share of the clones is absent; for the studies checked, an unresolved V gene accounts for under half, and the remainder has no known explanation. The sample contains approximately 120,000 clones, around 85% of them found a single time. Under 5% of the sample goes to the ten largest clones. The sample was PBMCs. The receptors come from a man aged 18 to 29 in good health and CMV-seropositive.

This chain joins TRBV14 and TRBJ2-1; D is uncertain. The CDR3 is made up of 16 amino acids. Germline V gene sequence: CDR1 SGHDN, CDR2 FVKESK. Trimming cost V 3 bases and J 8 bases, with 20 bases left between them. This CDR3 reads CASSQGPRTYIDEQFF. CDR3 bases: TGTGCCAGCAGCCAGGGCCCTCGAACATACATCGATGAGCAGTTCTTC.

This clone was seen more than once but under ten times. The CDR3 DNA reads as TGTGCCTCCGGGACAAGTATCGGCTACACCTTC. It translates to CASGTSIGYTF. The chain is built from TRBV30 and TRBJ1-2, with D possibly TRBD1 on 6 matching bases. The CDR3 length is 11 residues. V was shortened by 7 bases and J by 8 bases, with 14 bases between the two germline ends. Germline V gives CDR1 GTSNPN, CDR2 SVGIG (reference sequence).

V is TRBV7-2 and J is TRBJ2-5; TRBD2 agrees at 11 bases. The germline CDR1 and CDR2 sequences are SGHTA and FQGNSA. The CDR3 is 16 residues long. The ends lost 1 base at V and 2 bases at J; junction bases unmatched: 3. In DNA, the CDR3 is TGTGCCAGCAGCTTAGTAGCGGGAGGGTTACAAGAGACCCAGTACTTC. It is translated as CASSLVAGGLQETQYF.

This clone was counted only a few times. The chain carries TRBV12-5 and TRBJ2-1; TRBD2 matches at 7 bases. Looked up from germline, CDR1 is LGHNT and CDR2 is FRNRAP. This CDR3 is built from 17 residues. V lost 1 base and J lost 5; bases outside the gene matches: 11. The CDR3 DNA sequence: TGTGCTAGTGGTTTGGCAACAAGGCTAGCGGAAAACAATGAGCAGTTCTTC. Translating gives CASGLATRLAENNEQFF.

The chain joins TRBV5-6 to TRBJ1-4; D possibly corresponds to TRBD1 (5 bases). V gave up 0 bases and J gave up 8 bases, with 8 bases separating them. The V gene's germline CDR1 is SGHDT and CDR2 YYEEEE. CDR3 size: 13 residues. Here the CDR3 reads CASSLGKGEKLFF. CDR3 sequence (DNA): TGTGCCAGCAGCTTGGGGAAGGGGGAAAAACTGTTTTTT.

The chain joins TRBV19 to TRBJ1-1; 9 bases agree with TRBD1. Per germline, CDR1 LNHDA and CDR2 SQIVND (reference sequence). Trimming at V came to 5 bases and at J to 5 bases, leaving 9 bases not matched to a gene. The CDR3 has 15 amino acids. The CDR3 nucleotides are TGTGCCAGTAGTGTGACCAACAGGGGGCGAACTGAAGCTTTCTTT. Translated: CASSVTNRGRTEAFF.

This clone has only a few counts. V usage is TRBV6-1 and J usage is TRBJ2-1; D uncertain. Germline assignment: CDR1 MNHNS and CDR2 SASEGT. The CDR3 sequence is 12 residues long. V was cut by 3 bases and J by 13 bases, with 13 bases left in between. CDR3 bases: TGTGCCAGCAGTGAGCATTACTCGACACAGTTCTTC. Protein product: CASSEHYSTQFF.

The chain recombines TRBV21-1 with TRBJ2-7; the D call of TRBD1 is as the table states it, not checked on the DNA. TRBV21-1 is marked as a pseudogene. The CDR3 consists of 16 residues. Written as DNA, the CDR3 is TGTGCCAGCAGCAAAGCGCTGTCGCAGGGGGCGGCGGAGCAGTACTTC. Protein: CASSKALSQGAAEQYF.

The rearrangement joins TRBV19 to TRBJ2-1; a weak D match, TRBD2 (6 bases). The CDR3 spans 15 residues. The V gene lost 5 bases and the J gene lost 8 bases, with 19 bases spanning the gap. Germline CDR1 reads LNHDA; CDR2 reads SQIVND (reference sequence). CDR3: CASSSGGLANDEQFF. In DNA, the CDR3 is TGTGCCAGTAGTTCGGGTGGGCTAGCGAACGATGAGCAGTTCTTC.

This chain uses TRBV14 with TRBJ2-5; no reliable D call. Germline-derived CDR1 and CDR2 are SGHDN and FVKESK. Trimming removed 2 bases at V and 5 bases at J, with 6 bases between. This CDR3 spans 12 amino acids. CDR3 nucleotides: TGTGCCAGCAGCCAACTCGTGGAGACCCAGTACTTC. The encoded protein is CASSQLVETQYF.